This TCR beta chain was obtained from a study of cytomegalovirus exposure and HLA in healthy donors. Study details: Samples from HLA-typed donors yielded 85 million to 95 million unique TCRs in an early data release.

Findings and limits, study-wide: Compared with the roughly 700-donor mean, an Asian-associated ancestry cluster reportedly had fewer N-insertions, according to a later analysis. The authors later linked a missense DCLRE1C variant to TCR beta V- and J-gene trimming. Usually a TCR sequence was rare, but some public TCRs were found in many donors.

Primers included in the PCR were 60 Vbeta and 13 Jbeta primers. TCRdb keeps only in-frame clones here, not all; method: immunoSEQ multiplex PCR. The sample totals over 55,000 clones. Looked up from germline, CDR1 is SGHRS and CDR2 is YFSETQ. With V trimmed by 3 bases and J by 1 base, 6 bases remained unmatched. The CDR3 length is 16 residues. To note about this clone: What it binds is not known.

The clonotype originates from a male donor in good health and CMV-seronegative. The material sequenced was PBMCs. This sequence joins TRBV5-1 and TRBJ2-2, with 7 nucleotides matching TRBD1. The CDR3 sequence is CASSSQTGMNTGELFF. In nucleotides, the CDR3 is TGCGCCAGCAGCTCCCAGACAGGGATGAACACCGGGGAGCTGTTTTTT.